The rows below give T cell receptor beta chains drawn from one sample of a study of shared clonotypes between healthy human individuals. Libraries were prepared by immunoSEQ multiplex PCR; TCRdb keeps only in-frame clonotypes and omits some of them. This table has around 750,000 clones, under 80% appearing once. Material: memory CD4+ T cells sorted from blood. All receptors derive from a woman aged 30 to 39 in good health. Each CDR3 is given with its conserved first and last residue. D genes are given only for firm matches. The size field is filled for only some rows; it gives once, few, many or a size class.

j_call d_call v_call clone_size cdr3_nt cdr3_aa
TRBJ2-3 TRBD2 TRBV30 NA TGTGCCTGGCATACTAGCGCGACAGATACGCAGTATTTT CAWHTSATDTQYF
TRBJ1-2 TRBD1 TRBV5-4 few TGTGCCAGCAGCGGGGACAGCCAGAACTATGGCTACACCTTC CASSGDSQNYGYTF
TRBJ2-7 NA TRBV2 NA TGTGCCAGCAGTACCTCCAGGAAGTACTTC CASSTSRKYF
TRBJ2-7 TRBD1 TRBV27 NA TGTGCCAGCAGTGGGGGACAGTACTACGAGCAGTACTTC CASSGGQYYEQYF
TRBJ2-7 TRBD1 TRBV19 few TGTGCCAGTAGTCGTGGACAGGTTTGGTCTGGTGGTTACGAGCAGTACTTC CASSRGQVWSGGYEQYF
TRBJ2-7 TRBD2 TRBV15 NA TGTGCCACCAGCAGAGTCCCTAGCGGCTCCTACGAGCAGTACTTC CATSRVPSGSYEQYF
TRBJ2-3 NA TRBV5-1 NA TGCGCCAGCAGCTCGACTACCGGCACAGATACGCAGTATTTT CASSSTTGTDTQYF
TRBJ2-3 TRBD2 TRBV4-1 NA TGCGCCAGCAGCCAAGATGAGTTAAACCGGGACTACACCACAGATACGCAGTATTTT CASSQDELNRDYTTDTQYF
TRBJ1-2 NA TRBV5-1 many TGCGCCAGCAGCCCCCATGGGGCGGGGTATGGCTACACCTTC CASSPHGAGYGYTF
TRBJ1-1 NA TRBV6-1 NA TGTGCCAGCAGAAGAGTGTGGGACACTGAAGCTTTCTTT CASRRVWDTEAFF
TRBJ1-4 NA TRBV7-9 NA TGTGCCAGCAGCTATAATGAAAAACTGTTTTTT CASSYNEKLFF
TRBJ2-7 TRBD2 TRBV5-4 NA TGTGCCAGCAGCTTGGCCCCGACTAGCGGGAGGGCCATCTACGAGCAGTACTTC CASSLAPTSGRAIYEQYF
TRBJ2-5 NA TRBV6-1 NA TGTGCCAGCAGACTACAAGAGACCCAGTACTTC CASRLQETQYF
TRBJ1-1 NA TRBV2 NA TGTGCCAGCAGTGAAGCCAGAACTGAAGCTTTCTTT CASSEARTEAFF
TRBJ2-7 TRBD1 TRBV30 NA TGTGCCTGGACCGGGACAGGGCACGAGCAGTACTTC CAWTGTGHEQYF
TRBJ2-7 NA TRBV15 NA TGTGCCACCAGCAGAACCAAGACAGCAGCTAACTACGAGCAGTACTTC CATSRTKTAANYEQYF
TRBJ2-2 TRBD1 TRBV11-2 once TGTGCCAGCAGCTTACAAACAGGGGGCGCCTCCGGGGAGCTGTTTTTT CASSLQTGGASGELFF
TRBJ1-2 NA TRBV28 NA TGTGCCAGCAGTCGACTTCTGGGGGGTGGCTACACCTTC CASSRLLGGGYTF
TRBJ2-5 NA TRBV5-1 NA TGCGCCAGCAGCTTATCCGGTTCAGGGCAAACCGGAGAGACCCAGTACTTC CASSLSGSGQTGETQYF
TRBJ1-5 NA TRBV7-2 NA TGTGCCAGCAGCTCCGACAGTTTGAGCAATCAGCCCCAGCATTTT CASSSDSLSNQPQHF